This T cell receptor beta chain was captured by sequencing in a study of T cell responses to AZD1222 COVID-19 vaccine. The overall study: Pooling of second doses given at about 4 or about 12 weeks was done. Study conclusions and caveats: Targets within unmutated variant regions were reportedly found for nearly half of spike-specific TCRs. In all cases, repertoires were sampled only after the peak T cell response.

CDR1 and CDR2 (germline): LGHNA, YSLEER. The CDR3 is 16 residues long. Deletions cut 3 bases from V and 8 bases from J, with 17 bases between. The protocol was immunoSEQ multiplex PCR, while the TCRdb copy is restricted to in-frame clones and leaves out a portion. This table holds more than 110,000 clones, around 93% found once. This clone was detected only once. Its antigen is unknown. This specimen consisted of peripheral blood, obtained on day 0 of AZD1222 vaccination. The TCR originated in an adult in good health. The V and J genes are TRBV4-3 and TRBJ1-6, with D possibly TRBD1 on 6 matching bases. The CDR3, as DNA: TGCGCCAGCAGCCAGGGACTTCGGACAGAGTATTCACCCCTCCACTTT. Its protein is CASSQGLRTEYSPLHF.